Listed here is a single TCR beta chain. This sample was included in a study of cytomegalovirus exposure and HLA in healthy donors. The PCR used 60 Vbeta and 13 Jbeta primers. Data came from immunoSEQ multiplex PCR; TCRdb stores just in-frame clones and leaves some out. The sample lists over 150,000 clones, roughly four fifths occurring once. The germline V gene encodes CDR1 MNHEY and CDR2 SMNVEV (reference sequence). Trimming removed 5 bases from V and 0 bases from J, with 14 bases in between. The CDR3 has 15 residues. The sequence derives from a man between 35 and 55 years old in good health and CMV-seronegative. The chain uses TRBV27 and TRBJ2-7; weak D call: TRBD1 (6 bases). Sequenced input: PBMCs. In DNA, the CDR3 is TGTGCCAGCAGTCCCCGGGACAAGGTCTCCTACGAGCAGTACTTC. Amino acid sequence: CASSPRDKVSYEQYF.